Listed below are T cell receptor beta chains from one sample, sequenced in a study of OX40 agonist ivuxolimab in advanced cancers. Clones were sequenced by immunoSEQ multiplex PCR, and TCRdb holds only the in-frame ones, with some missing. The top ten hold approximately 33% of the sample, which has 30,000 or so clones, 75% to 90% seen once. This specimen consisted of CD4+ or CD8+ T cells sorted from blood, obtained in a trial of the OX40 agonist ivuxolimab. The receptors stem from an adult with an advanced solid tumor such as melanoma, head and neck, liver or kidney cancer. Both conserved end residues are part of each CDR3. D genes are given only for firm matches. The size of a clone is reported for some rows only, either as once, few or many, or as a class for expanded clones.

>TRBD1|.|TRBV6-5|TRBJ1-4
CASSYGTGRKLFF
TGTGCCAGCAGTTACGGGACAGGCAGAAAACTGTTTTTT
>.|.|TRBV28|TRBJ2-1
CASSLERGRLNEQFF
TGTGCCAGCAGTTTAGAAAGGGGTCGGCTCAATGAGCAGTTCTTC
>.|.|TRBV28|TRBJ1-3
CASSLGRESGNTIYF
TGTGCCAGCAGTTTGGGCAGGGAGAGTGGAAACACCATATATTTT
>.|.|TRBV4-3|TRBJ1-1
CASSQDKGSRVGRGTEAFF
TGCGCCAGCAGCCAAGATAAGGGGTCCAGGGTGGGTCGTGGCACTGAAGCTTTCTTT
>TRBD2|.|TRBV9|TRBJ2-1
CASTVGGDEQFF
TGTGCCAGCACCGTTGGGGGGGATGAGCAGTTCTTC
>.|.|TRBV7-7|TRBJ2-2
CASSWGRYTGELFF
TGTGCCAGCAGCTGGGGGAGGTACACCGGGGAGCTGTTTTTT
>.|.|TRBV2|TRBJ2-2
CASSAGELFF
TGTGCCAGCAGCGCCGGGGAGCTGTTTTTT
>.|.|TRBV14|TRBJ1-1
CASSQGYTEAFF
TGTGCCAGCAGCCAAGGGTACACTGAAGCTTTCTTT
>.|.|TRBV7-9|TRBJ2-5
CASSQVAGQETQYF
TGTGCCAGCAGCCAAGTGGCCGGCCAAGAGACCCAGTACTTC
>.|.|TRBV7-6|TRBJ1-5
CASSLRSNQPQHF
TGTGCCAGCAGCTTGAGGAGCAATCAGCCCCAGCATTTT
>.|.|TRBV5-1|TRBJ1-4
CASSLEGLGEKLFF
TGCGCCAGCAGCTTGGAAGGGCTAGGGGAAAAACTGTTTTTT
>.|.|TRBV28|TRBJ1-3
CATLLDSSSGNTIYF
TGTGCCACCCTCCTGGACAGCTCCTCTGGAAACACCATATATTTT
>.|.|TRBV27|TRBJ2-7
CASSLSALSYEQYF
TGTGCCAGCAGTTTATCGGCCCTCTCCTACGAGCAGTACTTC
>.|.|TRBV6-1|TRBJ1-4
CASGSEATNEKLFF
TGTGCCAGCGGCTCAGAGGCGACTAATGAAAAACTGTTTTTT
>TRBD2|.|TRBV28|TRBJ2-7
CASSRTSGRYF
TGTGCCAGCAGCCGAACTAGCGGGAGATACTTC
>.|.|TRBV28|TRBJ2-5
CASSLGGTSNPYF
TGTGCCAGCAGTTTAGGTGGTACAAGCAATCCGTACTTC
>TRBD2|.|TRBV7-9|TRBJ2-7
CAGEWGEGPEEQYF
TGTGCCGGCGAGTGGGGGGAGGGCCCTGAGGAGCAGTACTTC
>.|.|TRBV29-1|TRBJ1-2
CSVEQGSYGYTF
TGCAGCGTTGAGCAGGGCAGCTATGGCTACACCTTC
>TRBD2|.|TRBV11-2|TRBJ2-7
CASSLAPILAGTSYEQYF
TGTGCCAGCAGCTTAGCCCCGATACTAGCGGGAACATCCTACGAGCAGTACTTC
>.|once|TRBV15|TRBJ1-2
CATSRERGATGGYTF
TGTGCCACCAGCAGAGAAAGGGGCGCGACGGGAGGCTACACCTTC
>TRBD1|.|TRBV27|TRBJ1-4
CASRAGTANEKLFF
TGTGCCAGCAGAGCCGGGACAGCTAATGAAAAACTGTTTTTT
>.|.|TRBV25-1|TRBJ2-7
CASSESAAGSYEQYF
TGTGCCAGCAGTGAGTCGGCTGCCGGCTCCTACGAGCAGTACTTC
>.|.|TRBV5-6|TRBJ2-7
CASSLGQSPYEQYF
TGTGCCAGCAGCTTGGGACAGAGCCCCTACGAGCAGTACTTC
>.|.|TRBV28|TRBJ2-3
CASSLWGGGTDTQYF
TGTGCCAGCAGTTTATGGGGTGGTGGCACAGATACGCAGTATTTT
>TRBD1|few|TRBV5-4|TRBJ1-2
CAGSVWGQYYGYTF
TGTGCCGGCAGCGTCTGGGGACAGTACTATGGCTACACCTTC
>.|.|TRBV7-9|TRBJ2-3
CASSWLADTYTDTQYF
TGTGCCAGCAGCTGGCTAGCAGACACCTACACAGATACGCAGTATTTT
>TRBD1|.|TRBV28|TRBJ2-3
CASSLTQGVTDTQYF
TGTGCCAGCAGTTTAACCCAGGGGGTCACAGATACGCAGTATTTT
>.|.|TRBV4-1|TRBJ2-7
CASSQEPRSYEQYF
TGCGCCAGCAGCCAAGAACCGCGGTCCTACGAGCAGTACTTC
>TRBD2|.|TRBV28|TRBJ2-1
CASHWGLAGGDEQFF
TGTGCCAGCCATTGGGGTCTAGCGGGAGGGGATGAGCAGTTCTTC
>.|once|TRBV4-1|TRBJ2-7
CASSQAHADYEQYF
TGCGCCAGCAGCCAAGCACACGCGGACTACGAGCAGTACTTC
>TRBD2|.|TRBV27|TRBJ2-1
CASSIGLAAYNEQFF
TGTGCCAGCAGTATCGGACTAGCGGCCTACAATGAGCAGTTCTTC
>TRBD2|.|TRBV28|TRBJ2-1
CASSPAGGDNEQFF
TGTGCCAGCTCCCCGGCGGGAGGAGACAATGAGCAGTTCTTC
>TRBD1|.|TRBV5-1|TRBJ2-7
CASSSGTGTYEQYF
TGCGCCAGCAGTTCCGGGACAGGGACCTACGAGCAGTACTTC
>TRBD2|.|TRBV28|TRBJ2-1
CASSVRGLAVNEQFF
TGTGCCAGCAGTGTAAGGGGACTAGCGGTGAATGAGCAGTTCTTC
>TRBD2|.|TRBV4-1|TRBJ2-7
CASSPLAGENSYEQYF
TGCGCCAGCAGCCCCTTGGCGGGGGAAAACTCCTACGAGCAGTACTTC
>.|.|TRBV9|TRBJ1-1
CASSEEGGKAFF
TGTGCCAGCAGCGAGGAAGGGGGGAAAGCTTTCTTT
>.|.|TRBV15|TRBJ2-7
CATSKDHSRGAYEQYF
TGTGCCACCAGCAAAGACCACTCTCGTGGTGCCTACGAGCAGTACTTC
>TRBD1|.|TRBV13|TRBJ1-2
CASSPGQGDYGYTF
TGTGCCAGCAGCCCCGGACAGGGGGACTATGGCTACACCTTC
>.|.|TRBV27|TRBJ2-1
CASQLNSGNEQFF
TGTGCCAGCCAACTCAACTCGGGGAATGAGCAGTTCTTC
>.|.|TRBV5-4|TRBJ2-5
CASSLFADPLPEGETQYF
TGTGCCAGCAGCCTATTTGCGGACCCACTCCCCGAGGGAGAGACCCAGTACTTC
>.|.|TRBV27|TRBJ2-1
CASSITAGAYNEQFF
TGTGCCAGCAGTATCACAGCGGGTGCCTACAATGAGCAGTTCTTC
>.|.|TRBV5-6|TRBJ2-7
CASSPGQGGFSIGYEQYF
TGTGCCAGCAGCCCGGGGCAGGGGGGCTTCAGTATAGGCTACGAGCAGTACTTC
>TRBD1|.|TRBV28|TRBJ1-5
CASSFWQGDQPQHF
TGTGCCAGCAGTTTCTGGCAGGGGGATCAGCCCCAGCATTTT
>TRBD2|.|TRBV19|TRBJ2-1
CASRAGLAGVDEQFF
TGTGCCAGTAGGGCAGGACTAGCGGGAGTTGATGAGCAGTTCTTC
>TRBD1|.|TRBV6-1|TRBJ1-5
CASRRGRQPQHF
TGTGCCAGCCGCAGGGGGCGGCAGCCCCAGCATTTT
>TRBD2|.|TRBV5-1|TRBJ2-3
CASSSGGLRTDTQYF
TGCGCCAGCAGCTCGGGGGGGCTACGCACAGATACGCAGTATTTT
>TRBD2|.|TRBV15|TRBJ2-5
CATRARGGVRETQYF
TGTGCCACCAGGGCCCGCGGGGGGGTGCGAGAGACCCAGTACTTC
>.|.|TRBV19|TRBJ2-6
CASSGGTEEINVLTF
TGTGCCAGTAGTGGGGGGACAGAAGAGATCAACGTCCTGACTTTC
>.|medium-sized|TRBV6-6|TRBJ1-2
CASTPGGGYTF
TGTGCCAGCACCCCGGGGGGCGGCTACACCTTC